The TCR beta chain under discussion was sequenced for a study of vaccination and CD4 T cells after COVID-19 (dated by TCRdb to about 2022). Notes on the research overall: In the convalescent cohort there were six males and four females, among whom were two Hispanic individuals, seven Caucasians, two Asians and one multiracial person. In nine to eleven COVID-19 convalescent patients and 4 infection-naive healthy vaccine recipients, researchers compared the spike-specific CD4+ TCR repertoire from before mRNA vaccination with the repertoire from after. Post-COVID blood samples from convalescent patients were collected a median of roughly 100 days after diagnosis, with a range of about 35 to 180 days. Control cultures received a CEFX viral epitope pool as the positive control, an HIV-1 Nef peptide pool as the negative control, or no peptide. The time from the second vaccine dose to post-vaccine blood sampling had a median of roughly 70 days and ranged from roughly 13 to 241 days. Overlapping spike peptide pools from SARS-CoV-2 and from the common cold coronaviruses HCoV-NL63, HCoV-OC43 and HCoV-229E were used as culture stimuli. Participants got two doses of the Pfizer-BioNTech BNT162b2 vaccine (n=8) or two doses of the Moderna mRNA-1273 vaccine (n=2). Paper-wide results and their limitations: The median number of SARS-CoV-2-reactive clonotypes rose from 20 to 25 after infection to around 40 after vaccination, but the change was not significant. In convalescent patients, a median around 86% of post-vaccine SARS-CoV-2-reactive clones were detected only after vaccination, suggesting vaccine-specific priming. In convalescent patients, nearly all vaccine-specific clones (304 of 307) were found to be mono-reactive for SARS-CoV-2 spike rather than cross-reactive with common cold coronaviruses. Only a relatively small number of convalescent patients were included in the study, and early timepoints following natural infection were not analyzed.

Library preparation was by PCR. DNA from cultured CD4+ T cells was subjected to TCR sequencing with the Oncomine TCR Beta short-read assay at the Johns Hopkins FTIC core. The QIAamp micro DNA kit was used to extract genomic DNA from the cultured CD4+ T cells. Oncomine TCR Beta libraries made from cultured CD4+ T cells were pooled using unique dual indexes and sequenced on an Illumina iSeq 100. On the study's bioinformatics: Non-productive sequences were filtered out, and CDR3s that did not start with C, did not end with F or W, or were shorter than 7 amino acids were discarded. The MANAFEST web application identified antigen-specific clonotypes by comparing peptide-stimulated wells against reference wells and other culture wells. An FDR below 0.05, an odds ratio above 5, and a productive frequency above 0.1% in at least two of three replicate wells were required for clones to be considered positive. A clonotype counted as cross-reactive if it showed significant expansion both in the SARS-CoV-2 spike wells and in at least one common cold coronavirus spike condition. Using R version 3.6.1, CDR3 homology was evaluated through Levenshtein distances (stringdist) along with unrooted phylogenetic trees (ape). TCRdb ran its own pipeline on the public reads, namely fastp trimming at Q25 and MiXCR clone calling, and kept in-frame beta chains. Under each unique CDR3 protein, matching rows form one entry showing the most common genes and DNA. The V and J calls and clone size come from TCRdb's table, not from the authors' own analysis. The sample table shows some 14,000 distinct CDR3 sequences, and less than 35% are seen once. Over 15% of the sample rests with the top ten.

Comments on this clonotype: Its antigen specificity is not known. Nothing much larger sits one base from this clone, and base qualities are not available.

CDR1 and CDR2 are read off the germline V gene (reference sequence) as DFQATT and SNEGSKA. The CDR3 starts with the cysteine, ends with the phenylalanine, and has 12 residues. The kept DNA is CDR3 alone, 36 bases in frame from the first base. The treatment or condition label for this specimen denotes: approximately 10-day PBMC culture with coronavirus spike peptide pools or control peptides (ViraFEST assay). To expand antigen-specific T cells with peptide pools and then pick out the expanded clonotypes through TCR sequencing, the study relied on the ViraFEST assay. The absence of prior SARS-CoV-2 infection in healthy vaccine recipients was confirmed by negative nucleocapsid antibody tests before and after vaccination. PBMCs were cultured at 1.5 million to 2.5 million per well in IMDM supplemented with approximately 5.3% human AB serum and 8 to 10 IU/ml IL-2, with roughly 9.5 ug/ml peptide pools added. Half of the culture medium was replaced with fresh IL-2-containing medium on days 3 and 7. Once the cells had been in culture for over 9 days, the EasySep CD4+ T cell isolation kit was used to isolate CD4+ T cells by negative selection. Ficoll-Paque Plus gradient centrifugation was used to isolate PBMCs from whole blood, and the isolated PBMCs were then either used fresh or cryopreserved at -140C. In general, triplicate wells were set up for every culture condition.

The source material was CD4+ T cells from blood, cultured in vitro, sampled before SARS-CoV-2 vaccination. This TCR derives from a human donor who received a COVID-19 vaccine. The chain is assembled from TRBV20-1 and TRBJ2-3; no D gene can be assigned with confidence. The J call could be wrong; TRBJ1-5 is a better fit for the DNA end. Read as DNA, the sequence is TGCAGTGCTCGGGGTAGCGGGGATACGCAGCATTTT. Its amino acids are CSARGSGDTQHF.